This TCR beta chain derives from a study of T-cell memory formation after mild COVID-19 (dated by TCRdb to the early 2020s). In the study overall: TCR sequence clusters from the two donors were largely donor specific. Two young, previously healthy adult volunteers made up the cohort, one male and one female. Longitudinal TCRalpha and TCRbeta repertoire sequencing tracked T-cell clones expanding and contracting after mild COVID-19 in two donors.

Data came from an Illumina NovaSeq 6000. TCRalpha and TCRbeta cDNA libraries were constructed by 5'RACE with constant-segment primers, with sample barcodes and unique molecular identifiers being introduced. Trizol reagent was used to extract RNA from every sample. Library amplification was performed in two PCR steps, and a second sample barcode and Illumina TruSeq adapters were introduced in the second step. Libraries were sequenced on an Illumina NovaSeq with 2 x 150 bp paired-end reads. The source study handled its data this way. Demultiplexing of reads and collapsing into UMI-guided consensus sequences were performed with migec v1.2.7. Using mixcr v2.1.11, the UMI consensuses were aligned to TRA and TRB V and J templates and assembled into clonotypes. Expanded or contracted clonotypes were those called significant by both edgeR and NoisET, with noise models trained on biological replicates. For edgeR calls, the thresholds were a false discovery rate-adjusted p below 0.01 and a log2 fold-change of 1. As an exploratory analysis of dynamics, PCA with hierarchical clustering was applied to max-normalized trajectories of the 1000 most abundant clonotypes. Each responding clone was given a CD4 or CD8 phenotype based on the CD4+ and CD8+ repertoires, which had been sequenced separately. Through fastp at Q25 and MiXCR, TCRdb rebuilt clones from the public reads, retaining in-frame beta chains. For every CDR3 protein sequence, its rows merge into one entry that carries the most common genes and DNA. The V and J calls, along with clone size, are taken from TCRdb and not from the paper's own processing. In all, the sample holds a few hundred thousand distinct CDR3 sequences, and less than 20% of those were seen once. The ten largest clones take up approximately 21% of the sample.

As encoded in the germline V gene, CDR1 is SGHTA while CDR2 is FQGNSA. From its cysteine to its phenylalanine, the CDR3 spans 15 amino acids. This entry keeps only the CDR3 DNA: 45 bases, framed from base 1. The junction carries 11 bases between V and J, which are trimmed by 5 bases and 0 bases respectively. The research as a whole found: From day 15 to 85, contracting clones showed balanced CD4/CD8 phenotypes, whereas a second wave of clones that expanded from day 15 to 37 leaned towards CD4+. The study covered only a couple of mild cases, and larger cohorts including severe cases with pre-infection samples were considered necessary. Whether the second-wave clones peaking on day 37 were SARS-CoV-2 specific was not confirmed. Some responding clones were found in pre-infection memory, which suggests that pre-existing cross-reactive memory T cells took part in the SARS-CoV-2 response. Contracting CD4+ clones were found mainly in CM and EM memory subsets, while CD8+ clones were enriched in EMRA.

Ficoll-Paque density gradient centrifugation was the method used to isolate PBMCs. This clonotype has just a few counts. Which antigen it targets is not known. No much larger clone exists at a distance of one base, and base qualities are not known. The sequence derives from a man younger than 35 who had mild COVID-19 (a few samples of this study predate the infection). The sample titles of this study are shuffled in the database, so cell type and time point are left out; the donor was told from shared clones. The rearrangement combines TRBV7-2 with TRBJ2-1, with TRBD2 as a weak D call on 5 bases. Sequencing used PBMCs or a T cell subset sorted from them (not recorded which). The encoded CDR3 is CASSRTGSSYNEQFF. In nucleotide form, the sequence is TGTGCCAGCAGCCGCACGGGGAGCTCCTACAATGAGCAGTTCTTC.